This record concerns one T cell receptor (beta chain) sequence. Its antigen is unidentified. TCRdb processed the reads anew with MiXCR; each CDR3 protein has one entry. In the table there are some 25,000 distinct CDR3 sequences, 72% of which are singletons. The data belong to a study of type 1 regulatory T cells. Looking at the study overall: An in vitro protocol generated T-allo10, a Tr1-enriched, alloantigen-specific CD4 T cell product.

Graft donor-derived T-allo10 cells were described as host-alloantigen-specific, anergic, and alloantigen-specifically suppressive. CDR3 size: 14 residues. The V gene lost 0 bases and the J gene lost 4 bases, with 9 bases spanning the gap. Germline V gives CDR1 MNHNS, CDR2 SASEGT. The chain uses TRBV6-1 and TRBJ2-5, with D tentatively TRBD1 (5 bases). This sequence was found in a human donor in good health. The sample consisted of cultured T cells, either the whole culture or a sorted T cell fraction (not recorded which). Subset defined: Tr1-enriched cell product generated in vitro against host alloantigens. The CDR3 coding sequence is TGTGCCAGCAGTGAAGCATCAGGGATAGAGACCCAGTACTTC. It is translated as CASSEASGIETQYF.